This T cell receptor (beta chain) was identified during a study of STAT5B mutations in CD4+ large granular lymphocyte leukemia. Study-level findings and limits: 8/27 top patient clones versus 2/35 control clones were TRBV06-family.

The V gene's germline CDR1 is LGHNA and CDR2 YNFKEQ. Deletions cut 1 base from V and 0 bases from J, with 10 bases between. The CDR3 consists of 16 residues. Details on this clone: Its target is not known.

Sequencing was at survey level. Per the study methods: Lowest detectable productive clonotype frequency was 2.59 x 10-5. TCRdb's table, derived via immunoSEQ multiplex PCR, lists solely in-frame clones and lacks some. Clone size and V and J calls were adopted from that table, with D and trimming inferred from the DNA. In the table there are 15,000 to 25,000 clones, about 81% of which are singletons. The chain carries TRBV4-2 and TRBJ1-5; possibly TRBD1 for D (6 bases). Sequences were obtained from CD4+ T cells from blood buffy coats. This TCR was recovered from a human donor in good health. CDR3 in DNA: TGTGCCAGCAGCCAAGGACAGGACTATAGCAATCAGCCCCAGCATTTT. Residues: CASSQGQDYSNQPQHF.